The present T cell receptor (beta chain) was sequenced within a study of blood T cell repertoires in COVID-19. Study-wide background: Spain, Italy and the United States supplied samples that represented acute and convalescent COVID-19.

Produced via immunoSEQ multiplex PCR; TCRdb's table is partial and in-frame only. The data contain 35,000 to 50,000 clones, roughly 84% of them singletons. The receptor was derived from a woman in her sixties or seventies with acute or convalescent COVID-19. Specimen: peripheral blood.

CDR3 loop: CASSLGTGGETQYF. CDR3 in DNA: TGTGCCAGCAGCTTAGGGACAGGGGGAGAGACCCAGTACTTC. The rearrangement uses TRBV11-3 and TRBJ2-5; 10 bases are shared with TRBD1. The germline CDR1 and CDR2 sequences are SGHNT and YENEEA. The CDR3 loop spans 14 amino acids. Germline trimming cut 1 base from V and 4 bases from J; bases unmatched to any gene: 0.